The clone carrying this T cell receptor (beta chain) was recorded a few times. The data were obtained in a study of breast tumors, draining lymph nodes, adjacent tissues. Via MiXCR, TCRdb re-called the multiplex PCR reads, giving one row per CDR3 protein. The sample consists of approximately 230,000 distinct CDR3 sequences, less than 35% of them appearing once. The lymph nodes were axillary draining lymph nodes from breast cancer patients. V was pared by 4 bases and J by 3 bases, with 9 bases between. CDR1 KGHDR and CDR2 SFDVKD come from the germline V gene. The CDR3 sequence is 13 residues long. The sample comprised axillary lymph node tissue. The V call is TRBV24-1, the J call TRBJ2-7; D unresolved. This clonotype was obtained from a female donor with breast cancer. Some clones in this sample may be carry-over from other donors' samples. The CDR3 region is CATSEGNLYEQYF. The CDR3 DNA sequence: TGTGCCACCAGTGAAGGAAACCTCTACGAGCAGTACTTC.